Listed below are T cell receptor beta chains from one sample, sequenced in a study of Ad26.COV2.S vaccination and SARS-CoV-2 variants. The assay was immunoSEQ multiplex PCR, and TCRdb's table has in-frame clones only and misses some. The table has some 190,000 clones, around 85% seen once. Sequencing used peripheral blood, obtained after recovery from COVID-19. The origin of the receptors is a human donor who had recovered from COVID-19. CDR3s include the opening cysteine and the closing phenylalanine or tryptophan. D genes are given only for firm matches. Size is stated for part of the rows, as once, few or many counts, or as a class when the clone is expanded.

CDR3aa: CASSLIGAPEQFF; CDR3nt: TGTGCCAGCAGCTTGATAGGAGCGCCCGAGCAGTTCTTC; abundance: .; v_gene: TRBV11-3; d_gene: .; j_gene: TRBJ2-1
CDR3aa: CASSWETSGIGNEQFF; CDR3nt: TGCGCCAGCAGCTGGGAGACTAGCGGGATAGGGAATGAGCAGTTCTTC; abundance: once; v_gene: TRBV5-1; d_gene: TRBD2; j_gene: TRBJ2-1
CDR3aa: CASSLGNTDPLRMDTQYF; CDR3nt: TGTGCCAGCAGCTTAGGGAATACCGACCCCCTTAGAATGGATACGCAGTATTTT; abundance: .; v_gene: TRBV7-2; d_gene: .; j_gene: TRBJ2-3
CDR3aa: CASSESGRGSYEQYF; CDR3nt: TGTGCCAGCAGCGAAAGCGGGAGAGGGTCCTACGAGCAGTACTTC; abundance: few; v_gene: TRBV7-9; d_gene: TRBD2; j_gene: TRBJ2-7
CDR3aa: CASSLGGFDEKLFF; CDR3nt: TGTGCCAGCAGCCTAGGGGGTTTTGATGAAAAACTGTTTTTT; abundance: many; v_gene: TRBV7-9; d_gene: .; j_gene: TRBJ1-4
CDR3aa: CASSLIRFGTDTQYF; CDR3nt: TGTGCCAGCAGTTTAATCAGGTTTGGAACAGATACGCAGTATTTT; abundance: .; v_gene: TRBV27; d_gene: .; j_gene: TRBJ2-3
CDR3aa: CASCTDLNTEAFF; CDR3nt: TGTGCCAGCTGCACCGACCTGAACACTGAAGCTTTCTTT; abundance: few; v_gene: TRBV2; d_gene: .; j_gene: TRBJ1-1
CDR3aa: CASSLYSGGPAGELFF; CDR3nt: TGTGCCAGCAGCTTGTACTCGGGGGGGCCGGCCGGGGAGCTGTTTTTT; abundance: .; v_gene: TRBV5-4; d_gene: TRBD2; j_gene: TRBJ2-2
CDR3aa: CSASAGASTDTQYF; CDR3nt: TGCAGTGCTAGTGCGGGAGCTAGCACAGATACGCAGTATTTT; abundance: .; v_gene: TRBV20-1; d_gene: TRBD2; j_gene: TRBJ2-3
CDR3aa: CASSQELNTGELFF; CDR3nt: TGTGCCAGCAGCCAAGAGCTTAACACCGGGGAGCTGTTTTTT; abundance: once; v_gene: TRBV3-1/TRBV3-2; d_gene: .; j_gene: TRBJ2-2
CDR3aa: CASSLGGGSTDTQYF; CDR3nt: TGCGCCAGCAGCTTAGGCGGGGGGTCCACAGATACGCAGTATTTT; abundance: .; v_gene: TRBV5-1; d_gene: TRBD2; j_gene: TRBJ2-3
CDR3aa: CASSLGVVGSGNTIYF; CDR3nt: TGCGCCAGCAGCTTGGGCGTAGTTGGTTCTGGAAACACCATATATTTT; abundance: .; v_gene: TRBV5-1; d_gene: .; j_gene: TRBJ1-3
CDR3aa: CASSQAVGSYEQYF; CDR3nt: TGTGCCAGCAGCCAAGCGGTCGGATCCTACGAGCAGTACTTC; abundance: .; v_gene: TRBV3-1/TRBV3-2; d_gene: .; j_gene: TRBJ2-7
CDR3aa: CASSFLRQPSYEQYF; CDR3nt: TGTGCCAGCAGCTTTCTGAGACAGCCCTCCTACGAGCAGTACTTC; abundance: .; v_gene: TRBV5-6; d_gene: .; j_gene: TRBJ2-7
CDR3aa: CASSLGEVMNTEAFF; CDR3nt: TGTGCCAGCAGCTTAGGCGAGGTAATGAACACTGAAGCTTTCTTT; abundance: .; v_gene: TRBV11-3; d_gene: .; j_gene: TRBJ1-1
CDR3aa: CAISEKQGDTEAFF; CDR3nt: TGTGCCATCAGTGAGAAACAGGGGGACACTGAAGCTTTCTTT; abundance: .; v_gene: TRBV10-3; d_gene: TRBD1; j_gene: TRBJ1-1
CDR3aa: CASSAGTGYEQYF; CDR3nt: TGTGCCAGCAGCGCCGGGACTGGCTACGAGCAGTACTTC; abundance: .; v_gene: TRBV6-5; d_gene: .; j_gene: TRBJ2-7
CDR3aa: CAWTLNGQFYGYTF; CDR3nt: TGTGCCTGGACTCTTAACGGGCAGTTCTATGGCTACACCTTC; abundance: .; v_gene: TRBV30; d_gene: .; j_gene: TRBJ1-2
CDR3aa: CASSQVGGRYEQYF; CDR3nt: TGTGCCAGCAGCCAAGTCGGGGGGCGGTACGAGCAGTACTTC; abundance: .; v_gene: TRBV3-1/TRBV3-2; d_gene: .; j_gene: TRBJ2-7
CDR3aa: CASSPRGQGPFRYGYTF; CDR3nt: TGTGCCAGCAGCCCACGAGGGCAGGGGCCGTTTAGGTATGGCTACACCTTC; abundance: .; v_gene: TRBV5-6; d_gene: .; j_gene: TRBJ1-2
CDR3aa: CATSILGRDDSPLHF; CDR3nt: TGTGCCACCAGCATCTTGGGGCGCGACGATTCACCCCTCCACTTT; abundance: .; v_gene: TRBV15; d_gene: .; j_gene: TRBJ1-6
CDR3aa: CASSLTRATDTQYF; CDR3nt: TGTGCCAGCAGCTTGACTCGGGCCACAGATACGCAGTATTTT; abundance: .; v_gene: TRBV7-2; d_gene: .; j_gene: TRBJ2-3
CDR3aa: CASSPGWLLGPYEQYF; CDR3nt: TGTGCCAGCAGCCCCGGGTGGCTCTTGGGCCCCTACGAGCAGTACTTC; abundance: .; v_gene: TRBV7-3; d_gene: .; j_gene: TRBJ2-7
CDR3aa: CASSRDREGNQPQHF; CDR3nt: TGTGCCAGTAGTAGGGACAGGGAGGGCAATCAGCCCCAGCATTTT; abundance: .; v_gene: TRBV19; d_gene: TRBD1; j_gene: TRBJ1-5
CDR3aa: CASSLGVGSEAFF; CDR3nt: TGTGCCAGCAGTTTAGGGGTAGGTAGTGAAGCTTTCTTT; abundance: .; v_gene: TRBV12-3/TRBV12-4; d_gene: .; j_gene: TRBJ1-1
CDR3aa: CASSLGTGFHEQYF; CDR3nt: TGTGCCAGCAGCTTAGGGACAGGGTTCCACGAGCAGTACTTC; abundance: .; v_gene: TRBV11-2; d_gene: TRBD1; j_gene: TRBJ2-7
CDR3aa: CASSSGVGNTIYF; CDR3nt: TGTGCCAGCAGTTCAGGGGTAGGAAACACCATATATTTT; abundance: .; v_gene: TRBV5-6; d_gene: .; j_gene: TRBJ1-3
CDR3aa: CASSLGGPEYF; CDR3nt: TGTGCCAGCAGCCTCGGGGGGCCGGAGTATTTT; abundance: once; v_gene: TRBV4-2; d_gene: .; j_gene: TRBJ2-3
CDR3aa: CASSLGGRTTDTQYF; CDR3nt: TGTGCCAGTTCCCTTGGCGGGAGGACCACAGATACGCAGTATTTT; abundance: .; v_gene: TRBV19; d_gene: TRBD2; j_gene: TRBJ2-3
CDR3aa: CASSHPLAGPTDTQYF; CDR3nt: TGTGCCAGCAGTCACCCACTAGCGGGCCCCACAGATACGCAGTATTTT; abundance: .; v_gene: TRBV7-9; d_gene: TRBD2; j_gene: TRBJ2-3
CDR3aa: CASSPATGENSPLHF; CDR3nt: TGTGCCAGCAGCCCCGCGACAGGGGAAAATTCACCCCTCCACTTT; abundance: few; v_gene: TRBV4-2; d_gene: TRBD1; j_gene: TRBJ1-6
CDR3aa: CASSQGSGSNTEAFF; CDR3nt: TGCGCCAGCAGCCAAGGGTCAGGGTCGAACACTGAAGCTTTCTTT; abundance: .; v_gene: TRBV4-1; d_gene: .; j_gene: TRBJ1-1
CDR3aa: CASSLRTGSSYEQYF; CDR3nt: TGTGCCAGCAGCTTGCGGACAGGGAGCTCCTACGAGCAGTACTTC; abundance: .; v_gene: TRBV5-8; d_gene: TRBD1; j_gene: TRBJ2-7
CDR3aa: CASSLPRQAGYGYTF; CDR3nt: TGTGCCAGCAGCTTGCCCCGACAGGCGGGCTATGGCTACACCTTC; abundance: .; v_gene: TRBV7-9; d_gene: .; j_gene: TRBJ1-2
CDR3aa: CASSPLRGYGYTF; CDR3nt: TGTGCCAGCAGTCCACTGCGGGGCTATGGCTACACCTTC; abundance: .; v_gene: TRBV7-9; d_gene: .; j_gene: TRBJ1-2
CDR3aa: CASSSQGGETQYF; CDR3nt: TGTGCCAGCAGCTCTCAAGGTGGAGAGACCCAGTACTTC; abundance: .; v_gene: TRBV7-3; d_gene: .; j_gene: TRBJ2-5
CDR3aa: CASSEDCRGQGAKNTEAFF; CDR3nt: TGTGCCAGCAGTGAAGATTGCAGGGGACAGGGGGCAAAAAACACTGAAGCTTTCTTT; abundance: .; v_gene: TRBV6-1; d_gene: TRBD1; j_gene: TRBJ1-1
CDR3aa: CASSVGVGSTDTQYF; CDR3nt: TGTGCCAGCAGCGTAGGGGTAGGTAGCACAGATACGCAGTATTTT; abundance: .; v_gene: TRBV9; d_gene: .; j_gene: TRBJ2-3
CDR3aa: CASSFDPIYGYTF; CDR3nt: TGTGCCAGCAGTTTTGACCCCATCTATGGCTACACCTTC; abundance: .; v_gene: TRBV27; d_gene: .; j_gene: TRBJ1-2
CDR3aa: CASSLQGKAFF; CDR3nt: TGTGCCAGTAGTTTACAGGGGAAAGCTTTCTTT; abundance: .; v_gene: TRBV19; d_gene: TRBD1; j_gene: TRBJ1-1